This TCR beta chain was found in a study of OX40 agonist ivuxolimab in advanced cancers. Study observations and caveats: On average, a greater number of expanded clones characterised CD8+ T cells relative to CD4+.

The CDR3 covers 11 residues. Trimming removed 3 bases at V and 6 bases at J, with 8 bases between. Per germline, CDR1 DFQATT and CDR2 SNEGSKA (reference sequence). This table comes from immunoSEQ multiplex PCR, and its TCRdb copy is limited to in-frame clones, with some not included. The sample has more than 80,000 clones, about 89% seen once. The timepoints at which blood was sampled were baseline, cycle 4 day 1, and cycle 7 day 1. The table lists this clone with a few counts. Its antigen is still unknown. The sample consisted of CD4+ or CD8+ T cells sorted from blood, taken in a trial of the OX40 agonist ivuxolimab. This chain connects TRBV20-1 to TRBJ1-1; weak D call: TRBD1 (6 bases). The clonotype originates from an adult with an advanced solid tumor such as melanoma, head and neck, liver or kidney cancer. CDR3 DNA sequence: TGCAGTGCTAGTCAGGGGCCTGAAGCTTTCTTT. Translating gives CSASQGPEAFF.